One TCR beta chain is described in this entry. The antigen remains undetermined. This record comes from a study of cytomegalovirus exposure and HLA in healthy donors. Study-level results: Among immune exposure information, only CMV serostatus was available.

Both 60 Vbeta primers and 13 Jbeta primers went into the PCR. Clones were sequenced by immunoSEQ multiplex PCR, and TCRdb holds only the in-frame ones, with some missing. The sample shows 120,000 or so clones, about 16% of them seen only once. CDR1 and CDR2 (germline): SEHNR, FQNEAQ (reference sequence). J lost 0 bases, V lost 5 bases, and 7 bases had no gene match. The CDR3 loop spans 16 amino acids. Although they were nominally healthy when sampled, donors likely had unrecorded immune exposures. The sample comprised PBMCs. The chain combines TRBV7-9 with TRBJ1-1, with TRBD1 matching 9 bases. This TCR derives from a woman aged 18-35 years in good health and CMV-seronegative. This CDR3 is CASSGIQGAVNTEAFF. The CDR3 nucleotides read TGTGCCAGCAGCGGCATACAGGGGGCCGTGAACACTGAAGCTTTCTTT.